These 23 T cell receptor beta chains came from one sample sequenced in a study of Ad26.COV2.S vaccination and SARS-CoV-2 variants. Profiling relied on immunoSEQ multiplex PCR, and the TCRdb table lists in-frame clones only, not all of them. The table lists around 170,000 clones, roughly 85% of them singletons. The sample consisted of peripheral blood, taken after recovery from COVID-19. The receptors stem from a human donor who had recovered from COVID-19.

There are a few counts of this clone. The CDR3 DNA is TGTGCCAGCAGCTCCGGGTTGTTAGAGACCCAGTACTTC. This translates into CASSSGLLETQYF. The chain employs TRBV11-2 and TRBJ2-5; D call uncertain. CDR1 and CDR2 from the germline V gene are SGHAT and FQNNGV. Trimming removed 4 bases at V and 4 bases at J, with 10 bases between. The CDR3 has 13 residues. Full variable domain (missing parts from reference TRBV11-2 and TRBJ2-5): EAGVAQSPRYKIIEKRQSVAFWCNPISGHATLYWYQQILGQGPKLLIQFQNNGVVDDSQLPKDRFSAERLKGVDSTLKIQPAKLEDSAVYLCASSSGLLETQYFGPGTRLLVL.

The chain carries TRBV25-1 and TRBJ1-5; tentative D call: TRBD1 (6 bases). CDR1 is MGHDK and CDR2 is SYGVNS in the germline V gene. The CDR3 sequence is 14 residues long. The V and J ends lost 4 bases and 6 bases respectively, with 13 bases between them. This CDR3 reads CASSGTGSGQPQHF. Written as DNA, the CDR3 is TGTGCCAGCAGTGGCACAGGGTCTGGTCAGCCCCAGCATTTT.

CDR3 amino acids: CATSRGLKQGANGELFF. In DNA, the CDR3 is TGTGCCACCAGCAGGGGTCTAAAACAGGGGGCGAACGGGGAGCTGTTTTTT. The chain employs TRBV15 and TRBJ2-2; 9 nucleotides line up with TRBD1. CDR3 length equals 17 residues. Germline CDR1 reads LNHNV; CDR2 reads YYDKDF (reference sequence). V shed 3 bases and J 7 bases; nucleotides not matched to a gene: 12.

A few counts support this clone. The V call is TRBV3-1 (or the pseudogene TRBV3-2), the J call TRBJ2-7, with TRBD2 identical over 9 bases. Germline CDR1 LGHDT, CDR2 YNNKEL (reference sequence). This CDR3 spans 16 amino acids. Trimming cost V 2 bases and J 6 bases; bases outside gene matches: 11. The CDR3, as DNA: TGTGCCAGCAGCCAAAGCTTCGGTAGCGGGAGCCGCGAGCAGTACTTC. This sequence encodes CASSQSFGSGSREQYF.

This clone was seen only a few times. The V gene is TRBV6-4, the J gene TRBJ2-2; 8 bases align to TRBD2. J lost 3 bases, V lost 0 bases, and 0 bases had no gene match. The CDR3 length is 15 residues. CDR1 is MRHNA and CDR2 is SNTAGT in the germline V gene. Here the CDR3 DNA reads TGTGCCAGCAGTGACTCGGGACTAGACACCGGGGAGCTGTTTTTT. It is translated as CASSDSGLDTGELFF.

The rearrangement uses TRBV11-3 and TRBJ2-4, with D maybe TRBD1 (7 bases). Per the germline V gene, CDR1 is SGHNT and CDR2 is YENEEA. CDR3 length equals 17 residues. V lost 0 bases and J lost 1, with 13 bases in between. The CDR3 sequence is CASSLEGGGGAKNIQYF. The CDR3 coding sequence is TGTGCCAGCAGCTTAGAAGGGGGCGGAGGGGCCAAAAACATTCAGTACTTC. Drawing the rest from reference TRBV11-3 and TRBJ2-4, the complete variable domain is EAGVVQSPRYKIIEKKQPVAFWCNPISGHNTLYWYLQNLGQGPELLIRYENEEAVDDSQLPKDRFSAERLKGVDSTLKIQPAELGDSAVYLCASSLEGGGGAKNIQYFGAGTRLSVL.

This chain uses TRBV4-1 with TRBJ2-4; D is tentatively TRBD1 or TRBD2 (5 bases each). With 1 base removed from V and 12 bases from J, the gap between germline ends came to 13 bases. Germline V gene lookup returns CDR1 MGHRA and CDR2 YSYEKL. CDR3 length: 13 residues. CDR3 in amino acids: CASSQAVARGQYF. The CDR3 nucleotides read TGCGCCAGCAGCCAAGCAGTAGCGAGGGGTCAGTACTTC.

This clone was found a few times. The chain has TRBV6-2 or TRBV6-3 and TRBJ2-7; 7 nucleotides match TRBD2. The CDR3 is made up of 15 amino acids. Germline CDR1 reads MNHEY; CDR2 reads SVGEGT. V was clipped by 0 bases and J by 0 bases; unmatched bases: 2. CDR3 coding DNA: TGTGCCAGCAGTTACTCCGGCGGGAGCTCCTACGAGCAGTACTTC. Residues: CASSYSGGSSYEQYF.

This clone was found once. The chain is built from TRBV25-1 and TRBJ1-6; a weak D match, TRBD1 (5 bases). The CDR3 has 14 residues. Germline V gives CDR1 MGHDK, CDR2 SYGVNS. V lost 4 bases and J lost 7, with 11 bases in between. The CDR3 DNA reads as TGTGCCAGCAGTGTGACAGATACAAATTCACCCCTCCACTTT. This encodes CASSVTDTNSPLHF.

The chain employs TRBV11-2 and TRBJ1-5; 7 bases map to TRBD1. The ends lost 1 base at V and 2 bases at J; junction bases unmatched: 8. CDR1 and CDR2 from the germline V gene are SGHAT and FQNNGV. CDR3 length equals 17 residues. CDR3 coding DNA: TGTGCCAGCAGCTTAGCCTCAGGGGGTCTTGGCAATCAGCCCCAGCATTTT. This codes for CASSLASGGLGNQPQHF.

This clone was observed a handful of times. The gene calls are TRBV6-1 and TRBJ1-1; 9 positions agree with TRBD1. Germline V CDR1 and CDR2: MNHNS, SASEGT. V was pared by 2 bases and J by 5 bases, with 15 bases of the junction left unmatched. CDR3 length equals 18 residues. CDR3 amino acids: CASSERFMGTGRLTEAFF. Here the CDR3 DNA reads TGTGCCAGCAGTGAAAGATTTATGGGGACAGGGAGATTGACTGAAGCTTTCTTT.

CDR3 loop: CASSKDSGIVMNTEAFF. Written as DNA, the CDR3 is TGTGCCAGCAGCAAAGACTCGGGGATAGTCATGAACACTGAAGCTTTCTTT. The chain carries TRBV21-1 and TRBJ1-1. TRBV21-1 is tagged as a pseudogene. The CDR3 contains 17 residues.

This chain connects TRBV5-1 to TRBJ2-3; a weak D match, TRBD2 (6 bases). The germline CDR1 and CDR2 sequences are SGHRS and YFSETQ. There are 15 residues in the CDR3. V was cut by 4 bases and J by 4 bases, with 16 bases left in between. The CDR3 here is CASSLGEERADTQYF. CDR3 nucleotide sequence: TGCGCCAGCAGCCTGGGGGAGGAGAGGGCAGATACGCAGTATTTT.

V and J are TRBV7-9 and TRBJ1-6; maybe TRBD1 (6 bases). V lost 2 bases and J lost 7, with 9 bases in between. The CDR3 extends over 14 amino acids. In germline, CDR1 is SEHNR, CDR2 FQNEAQ (reference sequence). The CDR3 sequence is CASSLWGRNSPLHF. The DNA of the CDR3 is TGTGCCAGCAGCTTATGGGGGCGCAATTCACCCCTCCACTTT.

The chain employs TRBV9 and TRBJ2-1; 9 positions match TRBD2. Losses at the gene ends were 4 bases for V and 2 bases for J; bases not matched to a gene: 4. Per germline, CDR1 SGDLS and CDR2 YYNGEE. The CDR3 sequence is 15 residues long. For the CDR3, the DNA is TGTGCCAGCAGCCCACAGCGGGAGGCCTACAATGAGCAGTTCTTC. It translates to CASSPQREAYNEQFF.

This clone was recorded once. The chain employs TRBV5-1 and TRBJ2-5; D is unclear. Trimming removed 1 base from V and 1 base from J, with 8 bases in between. Per the germline V gene, CDR1 is SGHRS and CDR2 is YFSETQ. The CDR3 covers 14 residues. CDR3 nucleotides: TGCGCCAGCAGCTTGAGTAACCGCCAAGAGACCCAGTACTTC. Translating it yields CASSLSNRQETQYF.

V usage is TRBV28 and J usage is TRBJ1-3; maybe TRBD1 (6 bases). The CDR3 sequence is 15 residues long. Trimming pared 6 bases from V and 4 bases from J, leaving 16 bases between. Germline CDR1 reads MDHEN; CDR2 reads SYDVKM. CDR3 in amino acids: CASSPYRAPGNTIYF. In nucleotides, the CDR3 is TGTGCCAGCAGCCCTTACAGGGCTCCCGGAAACACCATATATTTT.

The CDR3 coding sequence is TGTGCCAGCAGATCGGGAGATACGCAGTATTTT. This sequence encodes CASRSGDTQYF. The chain uses TRBV6-5 and TRBJ2-3; D is unresolved. CDR3 length: 11 residues. Germline V CDR1 and CDR2: MNHEY, SVGAGI. V lost 6 bases to trimming and J lost 5 bases, with 6 bases between them.

The CDR3 nucleotides read TGTGCCAGCAGCGTAGGGACGGGACGGACTAATGAAAAACTGTTTTTT. Translation gives CASSVGTGRTNEKLFF. The rearrangement uses TRBV9 and TRBJ1-4; D may be TRBD1 (5 bases). Per germline, CDR1 SGDLS and CDR2 YYNGEE. The CDR3 is 16 amino acids. The V gene lost 0 bases and the J gene lost 2 bases, with 11 bases spanning the gap.

This clone was seen only once. The V call is TRBV5-1, the J call TRBJ1-5; D ambiguous. The CDR3 contains 14 residues. The V and J ends lost 0 bases and 6 bases respectively, with 10 bases between them. CDR1 is SGHRS and CDR2 is YFSETQ in the germline V gene. Here the CDR3 DNA reads TGCGCCAGCAGCTTGGACGGTGTCGGTCAGCCCCAGCATTTT. It specifies CASSLDGVGQPQHF.

The V call is TRBV11-2, the J call TRBJ2-1, with 12 bases aligning to TRBD2. Germline trimming cut 1 base from V and 7 bases from J; bases unmatched to any gene: 5. This CDR3 is built from 16 residues. The germline V gene has CDR1 SGHAT and CDR2 FQNNGV. CDR3 sequence: CASSLALAGGGNEQFF. In DNA, the CDR3 is TGTGCCAGCAGCTTAGCTCTAGCGGGAGGGGGGAATGAGCAGTTCTTC.

In DNA form, the CDR3 reads TGTGCCAGCAACTCTGGACAGGGGGTCACTGAAGCTTTCTTT. Protein: CASNSGQGVTEAFF. The V call is TRBV27, the J call TRBJ1-1; TRBD1 agrees at 10 bases. The length of the CDR3 is 14 residues. V gave up 7 bases and J gave up 4 bases; unmatched junction bases: 6. Germline CDR1 MNHEY, CDR2 SMNVEV (reference sequence).

Comment on this clone: Relative to the germline gene, one junction end is altered; a read error may explain this. J is TRBJ2-5 and V is TRBV7-7, with 7 bases aligning to TRBD1. CDR3 length equals 14 residues. Germline CDR1 is SSHAT and CDR2 is FNYEAQ (reference sequence). This chain's CDR3 is CASSRDSSGETQYF. CDR3 nucleotide sequence: TGTGCTAGCAGCCGGGACAGCTCCGGGGAGACCCAGTACTTC.